A selection of T cell receptor beta chains follows, all from one sample in a study of blood T cell repertoires in COVID-19. Only in-frame clones appear in the TCRdb table, and some are missing; sequencing was by immunoSEQ multiplex PCR. Of 20,000 to 30,000 clones listed, about 88% are singletons. Source material: peripheral blood. The receptor source for this set is an older man in a cohort sampled during active COVID-19. CDR3s include the opening cysteine and the closing phenylalanine or tryptophan. Each record gives: CDR3 DNA, CDR3 protein, V gene, J gene, D gene, clone size. D genes are given only for firm matches. Clone size is not always given. Where it is, it says once, few, many or a class for expanded clones.

cdr3_nt: TGTGCCAGCAGCTCTTCAGGGCGAGATACGCAGTATTTT; cdr3_aa: CASSSSGRDTQYF; v_call: TRBV11-3; j_call: TRBJ2-3; d_call: NA; clone_size: once
cdr3_nt: TGTGCCAGCAGCGTAGAGCCTCTAAGTGGGGCCCCTTCTCTTAATGAAAAACTGTTTTTT; cdr3_aa: CASSVEPLSGAPSLNEKLFF; v_call: TRBV9; j_call: TRBJ1-4; d_call: NA; clone_size: NA
cdr3_nt: TGTGCCACCAGCATGGGGGGTTCCGGACCTGGCTACACCTTC; cdr3_aa: CATSMGGSGPGYTF; v_call: TRBV15; j_call: TRBJ1-2; d_call: NA; clone_size: NA
cdr3_nt: TGTGCCAGTAGTCCGACGGCGCTTGGGGGGTATGGCTACACCTTC; cdr3_aa: CASSPTALGGYGYTF; v_call: TRBV19; j_call: TRBJ1-2; d_call: NA; clone_size: NA
cdr3_nt: TGTGCCAGCAGCCGGACAGGGGGCTCCTACGAGCAGTACTTC; cdr3_aa: CASSRTGGSYEQYF; v_call: TRBV3-1/TRBV3-2; j_call: TRBJ2-7; d_call: TRBD1; clone_size: NA
cdr3_nt: TGTGCCAGCAGCGTAGATCAAACAGGTGAAGCTTTCTTT; cdr3_aa: CASSVDQTGEAFF; v_call: TRBV9; j_call: TRBJ1-1; d_call: NA; clone_size: NA
cdr3_nt: TGTGCCACCAGTGGAGCCCGACTCGCGAACACCGGGGAGCTGTTTTTT; cdr3_aa: CATSGARLANTGELFF; v_call: TRBV15; j_call: TRBJ2-2; d_call: NA; clone_size: NA
cdr3_nt: TGTGCCAGCACCCTCTGGCTAGCTGACGAGCAGTACTTC; cdr3_aa: CASTLWLADEQYF; v_call: TRBV6-6; j_call: TRBJ2-7; d_call: NA; clone_size: few
cdr3_nt: TGTGCCAGCACTCCCCGGACAGGGAGGAATGGCGAGCAGTACTTC; cdr3_aa: CASTPRTGRNGEQYF; v_call: TRBV28; j_call: TRBJ2-7; d_call: TRBD1; clone_size: NA
cdr3_nt: TGTGCCAGCAGTTACAGGTCGACAGGTTCCTACAATGAGCAGTTCTTC; cdr3_aa: CASSYRSTGSYNEQFF; v_call: TRBV6-5; j_call: TRBJ2-1; d_call: NA; clone_size: once
cdr3_nt: TGTGCCAGCAGCCCCGGACAGTACAATGAGCAGTTCTTC; cdr3_aa: CASSPGQYNEQFF; v_call: TRBV7-8; j_call: TRBJ2-1; d_call: NA; clone_size: NA
cdr3_nt: TGTGCCACCCACGGGACTTACTCCTACGAGCAGTACTTC; cdr3_aa: CATHGTYSYEQYF; v_call: TRBV6-5; j_call: TRBJ2-7; d_call: NA; clone_size: NA
cdr3_nt: TGTGCCAGCAGTGAAGAAGCGCTTGGGTTCTCCTACAATGAGCAGTTCTTC; cdr3_aa: CASSEEALGFSYNEQFF; v_call: TRBV6-1; j_call: TRBJ2-1; d_call: NA; clone_size: NA
cdr3_nt: TGTGCCAGCTCACCTAGGACAGGGAAAATCACCGGGGAGCTGTTTTTT; cdr3_aa: CASSPRTGKITGELFF; v_call: TRBV18; j_call: TRBJ2-2; d_call: TRBD1; clone_size: NA
cdr3_nt: TGTGCCAGCAGGAACAGGGATAGTCAGCCCCAGCATTTT; cdr3_aa: CASRNRDSQPQHF; v_call: TRBV6-5; j_call: TRBJ1-5; d_call: NA; clone_size: NA
cdr3_nt: TGTGCCAGCAGCGTAGGAACAGGGAAGGGCTACACCTTC; cdr3_aa: CASSVGTGKGYTF; v_call: TRBV9; j_call: TRBJ1-2; d_call: NA; clone_size: once
cdr3_nt: TGTGCCAGCTCACCGACTATTCAAGAGACCCAGTACTTC; cdr3_aa: CASSPTIQETQYF; v_call: TRBV18; j_call: TRBJ2-5; d_call: NA; clone_size: NA
cdr3_nt: TGTGCCAGCAGCTTATGGCAGGGCCTCTCCAGCACAGATACGCAGTATTTT; cdr3_aa: CASSLWQGLSSTDTQYF; v_call: TRBV7-6; j_call: TRBJ2-3; d_call: NA; clone_size: NA
cdr3_nt: TGTGCCAGCAGTTTAAGCCCCCCTAACGGGAGGGACACCGGGGAGCTGTTTTTT; cdr3_aa: CASSLSPPNGRDTGELFF; v_call: TRBV28; j_call: TRBJ2-2; d_call: TRBD2; clone_size: NA
cdr3_nt: TGTGCCAGCTCACCCTTACAGGGAAGGAACACTGAAGCTTTCTTT; cdr3_aa: CASSPLQGRNTEAFF; v_call: TRBV18; j_call: TRBJ1-1; d_call: NA; clone_size: few
cdr3_nt: TGTGCCAGCAGCGCCCTAGGGGTCGAGCAGTACTTC; cdr3_aa: CASSALGVEQYF; v_call: TRBV6-5; j_call: TRBJ2-7; d_call: NA; clone_size: NA
cdr3_nt: TGCGCCAGCAGCTTGGTAGGGACAGGGGGCTACGAGCAGTACTTC; cdr3_aa: CASSLVGTGGYEQYF; v_call: TRBV5-1; j_call: TRBJ2-7; d_call: TRBD1; clone_size: NA
cdr3_nt: TGTGCCAGCCGCGACTTCAGGGGGGTTGGTACGCAGTATTTT; cdr3_aa: CASRDFRGVGTQYF; v_call: TRBV27; j_call: TRBJ2-3; d_call: NA; clone_size: NA
cdr3_nt: TGCAGCGTTGAAGTGGGGGCCCTCAGGGATACGCAGTATTTT; cdr3_aa: CSVEVGALRDTQYF; v_call: TRBV29-1; j_call: TRBJ2-3; d_call: NA; clone_size: few
cdr3_nt: TGTGCCAGCAGACTAGCGGGGAGGAGGTACGAGCAGTACTTC; cdr3_aa: CASRLAGRRYEQYF; v_call: TRBV6-6; j_call: TRBJ2-7; d_call: TRBD2; clone_size: NA
cdr3_nt: TGTGCCAGCAGTTTACTGGGCAGGGGAGAAAAACTGTTTTTT; cdr3_aa: CASSLLGRGEKLFF; v_call: TRBV28; j_call: TRBJ1-4; d_call: NA; clone_size: NA
cdr3_nt: TGCGCCAGCAGTAATCTGCGGGAGTATGAGCAGTTCTTC; cdr3_aa: CASSNLREYEQFF; v_call: TRBV5-1; j_call: TRBJ2-1; d_call: TRBD2; clone_size: NA
cdr3_nt: TGTGCCAGCAGTGGGACTAGCGACTCCTACGAGCAGTACTTC; cdr3_aa: CASSGTSDSYEQYF; v_call: TRBV25-1; j_call: TRBJ2-7; d_call: TRBD2; clone_size: NA
cdr3_nt: TGTGCCAGCAGTGAAGTAGTGGACAGAAAGCGGCCCCAGCATTTT; cdr3_aa: CASSEVVDRKRPQHF; v_call: TRBV6-1; j_call: TRBJ1-5; d_call: NA; clone_size: NA
cdr3_nt: TGTGCCAGTAGTATAAAGGGGACAGGTAGGAACACTGAAGCTTTCTTT; cdr3_aa: CASSIKGTGRNTEAFF; v_call: TRBV19; j_call: TRBJ1-1; d_call: TRBD1; clone_size: few
cdr3_nt: TGCAGCGTCCGGGGGTACACTGAAGCTTTCTTT; cdr3_aa: CSVRGYTEAFF; v_call: TRBV29-1; j_call: TRBJ1-1; d_call: NA; clone_size: few
cdr3_nt: TGTGCCAGCAGCACTACCGGGACTAGGGGACCCAATGAGCAGTTCTTC; cdr3_aa: CASSTTGTRGPNEQFF; v_call: TRBV27; j_call: TRBJ2-1; d_call: TRBD2; clone_size: NA
cdr3_nt: TGTGCCAGTAGTCGCGGGAGAGGGGAGACCCAGTACTTC; cdr3_aa: CASSRGRGETQYF; v_call: TRBV19; j_call: TRBJ2-5; d_call: TRBD2; clone_size: NA
cdr3_nt: TGTGCCAGCAGCTTGGGAGGGGGGGGTTTCCAAGAGACCCAGTACTTC; cdr3_aa: CASSLGGGGFQETQYF; v_call: TRBV5-4; j_call: TRBJ2-5; d_call: NA; clone_size: NA
cdr3_nt: TGTGCCAGCAGCTTAGGCCCGGCTAGCGGAAACTACGAGCAGTACTTC; cdr3_aa: CASSLGPASGNYEQYF; v_call: TRBV7-2; j_call: TRBJ2-7; d_call: TRBD2; clone_size: NA
cdr3_nt: TGCGCCAGTTCATACGGGAGAGGCTACAATGAGCAGTTCTTC; cdr3_aa: CASSYGRGYNEQFF; v_call: TRBV5-1; j_call: TRBJ2-1; d_call: NA; clone_size: NA
cdr3_nt: TGTGCCAGTAGTACTCACTCACCGGGACAGGGATCTCGGCCCCAGCATTTT; cdr3_aa: CASSTHSPGQGSRPQHF; v_call: TRBV19; j_call: TRBJ1-5; d_call: TRBD1; clone_size: medium-sized
cdr3_nt: TGTGCCACCAGCTTGAACAGGAGACTTAATGAAAAACTGTTTTTT; cdr3_aa: CATSLNRRLNEKLFF; v_call: TRBV15; j_call: TRBJ1-4; d_call: NA; clone_size: NA
cdr3_nt: TGCAGCGCTGACGCGGGACAGGGACCCGAGACCCAGTACTTC; cdr3_aa: CSADAGQGPETQYF; v_call: TRBV29-1; j_call: TRBJ2-5; d_call: TRBD1; clone_size: once
cdr3_nt: TGCAGCGTTGCCCAGTCGAGCACAGATACGCAGTATTTT; cdr3_aa: CSVAQSSTDTQYF; v_call: TRBV29-1; j_call: TRBJ2-3; d_call: NA; clone_size: NA
cdr3_nt: TGTGCCAGCAGTATTTCCGAAGGACTCGGGACACTTTACAATGAGCAGTTCTTC; cdr3_aa: CASSISEGLGTLYNEQFF; v_call: TRBV28; j_call: TRBJ2-1; d_call: NA; clone_size: NA
cdr3_nt: TGTGCCAGCAGTCCGACTACGGACGAGCAGTACTTC; cdr3_aa: CASSPTTDEQYF; v_call: TRBV28; j_call: TRBJ2-7; d_call: NA; clone_size: NA
cdr3_nt: TGTGCCAGTAGCACATACAGGGGAAACACCATATATTTT; cdr3_aa: CASSTYRGNTIYF; v_call: TRBV19; j_call: TRBJ1-3; d_call: NA; clone_size: NA
cdr3_nt: TGTGCCACCAGTGATGACAACAGAGCCATGGATGGCTACACCTTC; cdr3_aa: CATSDDNRAMDGYTF; v_call: TRBV24-1; j_call: TRBJ1-2; d_call: NA; clone_size: NA
cdr3_nt: TGTGCCAGCACCCGGAGCCAATACAATGAGCAGTTCTTC; cdr3_aa: CASTRSQYNEQFF; v_call: TRBV6-1; j_call: TRBJ2-1; d_call: NA; clone_size: once
cdr3_nt: TGTGCCAGCAGTCCCCCCCGGACAGGGGGAAATCAGCCCCAGCATTTT; cdr3_aa: CASSPPRTGGNQPQHF; v_call: TRBV28; j_call: TRBJ1-5; d_call: TRBD1; clone_size: NA
cdr3_nt: TGTGCCAGCAGCCTGTACACCGGGGAGCTGTTTTTT; cdr3_aa: CASSLYTGELFF; v_call: TRBV5-4; j_call: TRBJ2-2; d_call: NA; clone_size: once
cdr3_nt: TGCGCCCGAGCAATCCCGACAGACTTCTGGACCGGGGAGCTGTTTTTT; cdr3_aa: CARAIPTDFWTGELFF; v_call: TRBV10-1; j_call: TRBJ2-2; d_call: NA; clone_size: NA